This T cell receptor beta chain was recorded in a study of CD8 T cells in ankylosing spondylitis. Overall study results and limits: As for the disease-linked clones, they showed a CD8+ phenotype and occurred at relatively low frequencies in peripheral blood. Disease-linked clones reportedly showed significant enrichment in matched ankylosing spondylitis synovial fluid. Within ankylosing spondylitis blood, a TCR beta motif made up of roughly eight highly homologous variants appeared to be characteristic.

V shed 5 bases, J shed 5 bases, and the junction held 12 bases outside the gene matches. The CDR3 length is 16 residues. Making the TCR beta libraries involved quantitative 5'-RACE with molecular barcodes. TCRdb ran MiXCR on the 5' RACE reads and lists one entry per CDR3 protein. The sample includes 350,000 to 550,000 distinct CDR3 sequences, around 26% of them seen just once. This clonotype has just a few counts. Antigen: not known. Material for sequencing was blood, either unsorted or a sorted T cell fraction (not recorded which). The receptor was isolated from a male donor with ankylosing spondylitis. The V and J genes are TRBV12-3 or TRBV12-4 and TRBJ2-5; TRBD2 aligns across 9 bases. The CDR3 protein is CASSPQGGRASETQYF. DNA of the CDR3: TGTGCCAGCAGTCCACAGGGCGGGAGGGCGAGTGAGACCCAGTACTTC.